This T cell receptor (beta chain) was sequenced during a study of T cells in Graves' hyperthyroidism and ophthalmopathy. General study points: Blood also contained most expanded thyroid clonotypes above 0.001. By a 13 V-J model, ophthalmopathy was set apart from stable hyperthyroidism.

This CDR3 is 13 amino acids long. Trimming stripped 3 bases from V and 7 bases from J, with 12 bases between. On this clonotype: Its target is unknown.

Amplification of TCR beta CDR3 regions was performed using RNA transcripts as template. A set of HTBI primers served as the primers for a first-round RT-PCR of the TCR CDR3. TCRdb re-analysed the multiplex PCR reads in MiXCR, keeping a single row per CDR3 protein. The data show 500,000 to 650,000 distinct CDR3 sequences, about 46% seen once. Uncontrolled infection, other autoimmune disease, pregnancy or lactation excluded patients. Sequencing was carried out using peripheral blood or thyroid tissue (not recorded which). The V and J genes are TRBV12-3 or TRBV12-4 and TRBJ1-1; no definite D call. The sequence was obtained from an adult woman with Graves' disease, either hyperthyroidism or ophthalmopathy (not recorded which). CDR3 bases: TGTGCCAGCAGTTTCTGGTACGGTGATGAAGCTTTCTTT. Protein sequence: CASSFWYGDEAFF.